This T cell receptor beta chain is from a study of post-analysis software for immune sequencing data. General observations from the study: Diversity measured as normalized Chao1 was significantly lower in multiple sclerosis patients than in controls. In patients, TRBV5-6, TRBV5-1 and TRBV20-1 belonged to five TRBV segments found more frequently than in controls.

V gave up 5 bases and J gave up 5 bases; unmatched junction bases: 7. This CDR3 has 15 amino acids. CDR1 and CDR2 (germline): SGHTA, FQGNSA. Unique molecular identifiers were carried by the TCR beta cDNA libraries. TCRdb re-derived calls from the PCR reads in MiXCR, one entry per CDR3 protein. This table has fewer than 850,000 distinct CDR3 sequences, about 27% appearing once. Worth noting for this clonotype: The antigen is not known.

Material: blood. This chain connects TRBV7-2 to TRBJ2-1; 9 bases map to TRBD1. The receptor comes from a girl aged 10 to 17 with multiple sclerosis. CDR3 loop: CASSISGTGNNEQFF. The CDR3 DNA reads TGTGCCAGCAGCATATCCGGGACAGGGAACAATGAGCAGTTCTTC.